This T cell receptor beta chain was captured by sequencing in a study of cytotoxic CD8 clonotypes in ibrutinib-treated CLL. Study summary: Samples showed on average about 260,000 productive templates and approximately 94,000 productive rearrangements. Findings and limits, study-wide: In comparison with age-matched healthy donors, baseline clonality was higher and tracked circulating CD8+ T-cell counts.

The V segment lost 5 bases and the J segment 5 bases; nucleotides outside the gene matches: 14. In germline, CDR1 is SSHAT, CDR2 FNYEAQ (reference sequence). The CDR3 is 16 amino acids. On this clone: Its antigen is not known.

Assay used: immunoSEQ multiplex PCR; TCRdb lists only in-frame clones, some missing. The table includes 150,000 to 200,000 clones, approximately 72% detected once. This clonotype was sampled from a human donor with chronic lymphocytic leukemia. The rearrangement links TRBV7-7 to TRBJ1-2; 7 positions agree with TRBD1. Sequenced here: PBMCs, sampled after 24 months of ibrutinib treatment. The CDR3 DNA sequence: TGTGCCAGCAGCCCAGAGCGGGGGACAGAGATTTATGGCTACACCTTC. Its translation: CASSPERGTEIYGYTF.